The following is a TCR beta chain sequence with its context. Its recognized antigen is unknown. No much larger clone is present one base from it, and per-base qualities are unavailable. This sample is drawn from a study of blood T cells in healthy people across ages (dated by TCRdb to the mid-2010s). Background for the entire study: Template switching captured roughly one uniquely barcoded TCR beta cDNA molecule per two T cells in model experiments. Age-related changes in TCR beta repertoire diversity were measured in the study by deep sequencing normalized with unique cDNA molecular identifiers. The donors were split into four age groups: young (average about 16 years), middle-aged (more than 35), aged (approximately 60) and long-lived (roughly 80). To avoid experimental bias, donors of different ages were randomly spread across the sequencing lanes. Using the same blood draw, the study looked at two additional independent replicas of 1 million unique cDNA reads for two donors, one aged 18 to 30 and the other aged 80 or older. What the study reported, not specific to this receptor: Because profiling used bulk unsorted PBMCs, naive and antigen-experienced compartments could not be compared conclusively. A strong correlation was found between observed TCR beta diversity and the percentage of naive T cells measured by flow cytometry. The CMV infection status of donors was not known, potentially confounding age-related changes in expanded clonotypes. Estimates of total diversity based on one million sequenced T cells were regarded as lower bounds and as underestimates. As age increased, observed TCR beta diversity per million T cells dropped in a roughly linear way, and a significant reduction was already evident by age about 36. The long-lived group showed more naive CD4+ T cells, fewer expanded clones and increased TCR diversity than the aged group, suggesting age selection.

The CDR3, cysteine through phenylalanine, is 15 amino acids long. Just the 45-base CDR3 DNA is kept, in frame starting at base 1. V loses 5 bases of germline sequence and J loses 5 bases, and the interval between the two ends is 15 bases. The approximately 40 donors, aged 6 to 90 years, were systemically healthy Caucasian individuals from Russia. Ten milliliters of peripheral blood were drawn from each donor into EDTA-treated Vacutainer tubes. PBMCs were isolated by Ficoll-Paque density-gradient centrifugation, with at least 6.5 million obtained per sample. Total RNA, at least 6 micrograms per sample, was extracted from PBMCs with Trizol reagent. For every donor, flow cytometry on a PBMC aliquot measured the percentage of naive CD45RAhigh/CD27high T cells. Preparation of the library involved 5' RACE. The sample was run on an Illumina HiSeq 2500. A second PCR of 7 to 11 cycles was performed with a sample-barcoded 5' primer and a J-beta primer mix. A template-switch 5' adaptor carrying 12 random nucleotides introduced a unique molecular identifier onto each TCR beta cDNA molecule. At least 2.5 million CDR3-containing paired-end reads were obtained from each sample. All of the RNA was converted into first-strand cDNA using the Mint cDNA synthesis kit, with a TRBC-specific oligonucleotide serving as the primer. All cDNA was treated with uracil-DNA glycosylase and then went through a first 18-cycle PCR with the universal primers M1SS and BC2_uni_R. The authors' pipeline ran thus. For normalization, 1 million high-quality reads, each with a distinct molecular identifier, were randomly selected from each sample. Reads sharing molecular identifiers were discarded rather than binned into consensus sequences. CDR3 identification, clonotype clustering and error correction used MiTCR with a Q25 quality threshold and the strictest error-elimination algorithm. Lower-bound total TCR beta diversity was estimated with a nonparametric unseen species model using Euler transformation. TCRdb's own reprocessing of the public reads used fastp at Q25 and MiXCR and kept productive beta chains. A single entry per CDR3 protein holds the most common genes and DNA from its merged rows. For this entry, the V and J calls and clone size follow TCRdb and not the study's own pipeline. Recorded for this sample are about 1.6 million distinct CDR3 sequences; around 36% of them occurred a single time. The leading ten clones occupy 11% of the sample.

This clonotype was sampled from a young woman in good health. The rearrangement combines TRBV12-3 or TRBV12-4 with TRBJ1-4; the D gene cannot be resolved reliably. Sequences were obtained from blood. The nucleotide sequence is TGTGCCAGCAGTCCGCCCTGGACTGAGAATGAAAAACTGTTTTTT. Its product reads: CASSPPWTENEKLFF.